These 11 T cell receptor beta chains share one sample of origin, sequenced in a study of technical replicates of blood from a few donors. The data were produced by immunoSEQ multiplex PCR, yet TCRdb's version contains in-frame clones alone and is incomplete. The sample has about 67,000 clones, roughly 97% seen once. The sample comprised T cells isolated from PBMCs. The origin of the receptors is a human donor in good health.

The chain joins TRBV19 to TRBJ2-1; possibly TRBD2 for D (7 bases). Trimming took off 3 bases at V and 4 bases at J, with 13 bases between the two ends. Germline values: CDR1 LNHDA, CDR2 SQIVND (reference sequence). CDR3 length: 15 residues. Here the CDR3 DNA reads TGTGCCAGTAGTATGTTAGGGGGGGATTACAATGAGCAGTTCTTC. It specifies CASSMLGGDYNEQFF.

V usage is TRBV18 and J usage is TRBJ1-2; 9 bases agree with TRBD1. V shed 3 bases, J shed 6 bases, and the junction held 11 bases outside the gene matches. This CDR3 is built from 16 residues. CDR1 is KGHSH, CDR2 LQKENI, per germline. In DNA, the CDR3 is TGTGCCAGCTCACCTCAGGACAGGGGAATACCCAATGGCTACACCTTC. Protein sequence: CASSPQDRGIPNGYTF.

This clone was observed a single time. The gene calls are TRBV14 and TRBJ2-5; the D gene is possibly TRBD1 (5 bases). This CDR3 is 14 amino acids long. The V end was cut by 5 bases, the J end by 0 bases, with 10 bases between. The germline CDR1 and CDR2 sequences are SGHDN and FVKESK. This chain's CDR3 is CASSIRQYQETQYF. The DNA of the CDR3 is TGTGCCAGCAGCATCCGACAGTACCAAGAGACCCAGTACTTC.

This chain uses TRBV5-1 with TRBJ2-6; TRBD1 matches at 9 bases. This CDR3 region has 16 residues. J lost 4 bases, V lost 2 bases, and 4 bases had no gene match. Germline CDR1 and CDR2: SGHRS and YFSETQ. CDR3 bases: TGCGCCAGCAGCTTACAGGGGGCGAGCGGGGCCAACGTCCTGACTTTC. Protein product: CASSLQGASGANVLTF.

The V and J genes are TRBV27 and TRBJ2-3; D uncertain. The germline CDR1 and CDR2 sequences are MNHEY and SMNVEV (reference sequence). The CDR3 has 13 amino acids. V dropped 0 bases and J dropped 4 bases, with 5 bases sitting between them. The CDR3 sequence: CASSLSRADTQYF. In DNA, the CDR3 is TGTGCCAGCAGTTTATCTCGAGCAGATACGCAGTATTTT.

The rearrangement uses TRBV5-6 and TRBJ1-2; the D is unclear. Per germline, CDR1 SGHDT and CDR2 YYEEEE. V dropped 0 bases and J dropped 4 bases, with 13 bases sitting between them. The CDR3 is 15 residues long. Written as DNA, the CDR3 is TGTGCCAGCAGCTTGGCCATGGCAGGTAGCTATGGCTACACCTTC. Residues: CASSLAMAGSYGYTF.

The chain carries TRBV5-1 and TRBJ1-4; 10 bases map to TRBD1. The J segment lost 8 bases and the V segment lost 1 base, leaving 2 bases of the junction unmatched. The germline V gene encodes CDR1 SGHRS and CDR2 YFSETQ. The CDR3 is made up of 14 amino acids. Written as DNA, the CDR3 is TGCGCCAGCAGCTTGTCGACAGGGGGCGAAAAACTGTTTTTT. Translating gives CASSLSTGGEKLFF.

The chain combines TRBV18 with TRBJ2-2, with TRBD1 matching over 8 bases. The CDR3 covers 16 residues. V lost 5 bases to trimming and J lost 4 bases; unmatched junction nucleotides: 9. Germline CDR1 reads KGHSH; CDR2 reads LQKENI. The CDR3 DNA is TGTGCCAGCTCAGGGATCCGGGACAGGATCACCGGGGAGCTGTTTTTT. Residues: CASSGIRDRITGELFF.

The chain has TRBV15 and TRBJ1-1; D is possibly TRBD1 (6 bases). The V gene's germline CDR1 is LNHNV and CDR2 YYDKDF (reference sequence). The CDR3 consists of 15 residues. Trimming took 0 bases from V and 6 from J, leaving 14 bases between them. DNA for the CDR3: TGTGCCACCAGCAGAGACAGGGGATTAGTCGCTGAAGCTTTCTTT. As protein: CATSRDRGLVAEAFF.

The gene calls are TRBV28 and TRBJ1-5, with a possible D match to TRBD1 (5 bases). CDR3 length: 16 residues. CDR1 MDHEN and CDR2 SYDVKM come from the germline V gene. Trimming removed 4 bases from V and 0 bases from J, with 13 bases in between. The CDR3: CASSSLFRGSNQPQHF. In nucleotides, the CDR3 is TGTGCCAGCAGTTCTTTATTTAGGGGTAGCAATCAGCCCCAGCATTTT.

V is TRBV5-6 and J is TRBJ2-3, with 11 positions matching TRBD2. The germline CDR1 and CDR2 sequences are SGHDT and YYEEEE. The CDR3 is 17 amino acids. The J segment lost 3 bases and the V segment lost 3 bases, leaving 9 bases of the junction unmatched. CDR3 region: CASSWTTGTSGTDTQYF. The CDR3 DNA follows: TGTGCCAGCAGCTGGACCACCGGGACTAGCGGTACAGATACGCAGTATTTT.